Listed below are T cell receptor beta chains from one sample, sequenced in a study of molecular identifiers for immune sequencing clone quantification. TCRdb redid the calling of the PCR reads with MiXCR, one entry per CDR3 protein. The sample yields roughly 630,000 distinct CDR3 sequences, 25% seen once. Sequences were obtained from naive CD8+ T cells from blood, with Jurkat cell RNA spiked in. Receptor source: a human donor in good health. Some libraries in this study had Jurkat cell RNA spiked in. CDR3s include the opening cysteine and the closing phenylalanine or tryptophan. Fields, in order: J gene, V gene, CDR3 protein.

j_call: TRBJ1-2
v_call: TRBV2
cdr3_aa: CASSEMNRGDGYTF

j_call: TRBJ2-5
v_call: TRBV4-2
cdr3_aa: CASSQDGGVETQYF

j_call: TRBJ2-7
v_call: TRBV6-6
cdr3_aa: CASNYTHSGGATYEQYF

j_call: TRBJ1-5
v_call: TRBV6-2/TRBV6-3
cdr3_aa: CASSSADRGQVWRNQPQHF

j_call: TRBJ2-5
v_call: TRBV27
cdr3_aa: CASRPGESAYQETQYF

j_call: TRBJ2-7
v_call: TRBV4-1
cdr3_aa: CAISLRTSGLYEQYF

j_call: TRBJ1-1
v_call: TRBV4-3
cdr3_aa: CASSQHSAGNTEAFF

j_call: TRBJ1-5
v_call: TRBV19
cdr3_aa: CASSPGQGVNLPQHF

j_call: TRBJ2-7
v_call: TRBV13
cdr3_aa: CASSLAGGMDEQYF

j_call: TRBJ1-1
v_call: TRBV13
cdr3_aa: CASSLNPPGGDTEAFF

j_call: TRBJ1-1
v_call: TRBV7-6
cdr3_aa: CASSLAIHLGYRVEAFF

j_call: TRBJ2-7
v_call: TRBV12-3/TRBV12-4
cdr3_aa: CASRASGAGAYEQYF